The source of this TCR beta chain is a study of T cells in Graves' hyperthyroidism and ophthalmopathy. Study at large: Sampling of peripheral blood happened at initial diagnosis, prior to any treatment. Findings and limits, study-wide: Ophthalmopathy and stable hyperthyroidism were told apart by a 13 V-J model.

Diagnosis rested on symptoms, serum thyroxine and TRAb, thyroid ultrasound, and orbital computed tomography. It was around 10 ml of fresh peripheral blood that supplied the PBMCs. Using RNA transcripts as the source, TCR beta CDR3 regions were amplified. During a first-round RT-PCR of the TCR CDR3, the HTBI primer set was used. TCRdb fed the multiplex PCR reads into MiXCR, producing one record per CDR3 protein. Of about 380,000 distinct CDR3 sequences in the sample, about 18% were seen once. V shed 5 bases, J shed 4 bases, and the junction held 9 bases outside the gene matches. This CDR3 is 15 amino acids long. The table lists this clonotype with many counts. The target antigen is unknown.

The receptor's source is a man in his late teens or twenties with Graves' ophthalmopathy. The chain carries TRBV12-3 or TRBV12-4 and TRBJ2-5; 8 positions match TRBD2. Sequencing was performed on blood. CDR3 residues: CASSTGTRGGETQYF. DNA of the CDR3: TGTGCCAGCAGTACCGGGACTAGAGGGGGAGAGACCCAGTACTTC.